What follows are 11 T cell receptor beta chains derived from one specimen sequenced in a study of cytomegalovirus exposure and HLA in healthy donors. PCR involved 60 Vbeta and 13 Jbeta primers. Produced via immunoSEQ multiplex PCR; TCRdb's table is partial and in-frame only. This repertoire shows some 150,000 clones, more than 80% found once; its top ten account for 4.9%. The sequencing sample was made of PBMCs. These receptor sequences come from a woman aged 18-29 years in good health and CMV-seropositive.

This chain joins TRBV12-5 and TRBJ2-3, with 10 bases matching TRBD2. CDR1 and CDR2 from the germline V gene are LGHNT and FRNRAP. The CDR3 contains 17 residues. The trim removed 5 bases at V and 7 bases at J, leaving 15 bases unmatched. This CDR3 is CASGLHLSGGQVHTQYF. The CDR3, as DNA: TGTGCTAGTGGTCTGCACCTTAGCGGGGGGCAGGTTCATACGCAGTATTTT.

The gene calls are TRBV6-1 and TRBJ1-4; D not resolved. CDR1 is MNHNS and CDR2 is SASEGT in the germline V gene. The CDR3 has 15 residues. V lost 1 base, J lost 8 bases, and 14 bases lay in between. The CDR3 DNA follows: TGTGCCAGCAGTGAAGTTTGGCAGTATGGCGAAAAACTGTTTTTT. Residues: CASSEVWQYGEKLFF.

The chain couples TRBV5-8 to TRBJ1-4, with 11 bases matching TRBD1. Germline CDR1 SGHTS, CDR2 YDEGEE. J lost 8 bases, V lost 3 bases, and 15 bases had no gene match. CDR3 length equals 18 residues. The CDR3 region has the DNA TGTGCCAGCAGCTCGGCCCGGATGGGGGGACAGGGGGGAGAAAAACTGTTTTTT. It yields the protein CASSSARMGGQGGEKLFF.

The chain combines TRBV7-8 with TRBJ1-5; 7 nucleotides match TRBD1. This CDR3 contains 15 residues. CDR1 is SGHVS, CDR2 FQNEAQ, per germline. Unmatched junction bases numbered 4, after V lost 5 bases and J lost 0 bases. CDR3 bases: TGTGCCAGCAGCCCGGACAGGTTTAGCAATCAGCCCCAGCATTTT. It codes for CASSPDRFSNQPQHF.

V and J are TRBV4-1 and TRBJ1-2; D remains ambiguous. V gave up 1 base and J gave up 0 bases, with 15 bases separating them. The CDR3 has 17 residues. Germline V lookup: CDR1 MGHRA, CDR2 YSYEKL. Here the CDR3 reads CASSQVFYAETNYGYTF. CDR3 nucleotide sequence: TGCGCCAGCAGCCAAGTTTTCTACGCCGAAACTAACTATGGCTACACCTTC.

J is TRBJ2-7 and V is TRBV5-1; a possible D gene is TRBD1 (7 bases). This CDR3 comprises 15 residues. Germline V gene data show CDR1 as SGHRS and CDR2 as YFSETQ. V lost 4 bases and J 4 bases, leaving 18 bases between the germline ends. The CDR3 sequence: CASSGGGGGQYEQYF. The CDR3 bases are TGCGCCAGCAGCGGGGGCGGAGGGGGCCAATACGAGCAGTACTTC. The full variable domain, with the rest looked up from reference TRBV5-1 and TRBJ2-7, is KAGVTQTPRYLIKTRGQQVTLSCSPISGHRSVSWYQQTPGQGLQFLFEYFSETQRNKGNFPGRFSGRQFSNSRSEMNVSTLELGDSALYLCASSGGGGGQYEQYFGPGTRLTVT.

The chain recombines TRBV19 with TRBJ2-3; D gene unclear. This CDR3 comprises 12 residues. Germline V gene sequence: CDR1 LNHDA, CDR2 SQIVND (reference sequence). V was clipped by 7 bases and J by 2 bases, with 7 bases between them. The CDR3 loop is CASNQDTDTQYF. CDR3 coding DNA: TGTGCCAGTAACCAGGACACAGATACGCAGTATTTT.

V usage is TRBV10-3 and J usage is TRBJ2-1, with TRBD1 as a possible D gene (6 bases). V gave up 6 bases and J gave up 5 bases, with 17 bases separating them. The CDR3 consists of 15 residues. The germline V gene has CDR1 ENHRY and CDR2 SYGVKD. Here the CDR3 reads CAIRERGQTNNEQFF. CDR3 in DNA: TGTGCCATCAGAGAACGAGGACAGACAAACAATGAGCAGTTCTTC.

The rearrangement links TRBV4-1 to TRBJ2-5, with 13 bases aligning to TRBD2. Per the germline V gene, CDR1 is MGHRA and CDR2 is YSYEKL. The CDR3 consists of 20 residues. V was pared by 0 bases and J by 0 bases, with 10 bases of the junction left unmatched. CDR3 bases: TGCGCCAGCAGCCAAGATACCCCCGGGACTAGCGGGGAAAACCAAGAGACCCAGTACTTC. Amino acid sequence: CASSQDTPGTSGENQETQYF.

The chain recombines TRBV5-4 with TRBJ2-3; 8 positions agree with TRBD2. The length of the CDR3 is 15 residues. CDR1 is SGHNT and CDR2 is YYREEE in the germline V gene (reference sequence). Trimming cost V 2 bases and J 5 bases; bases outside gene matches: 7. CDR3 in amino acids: CASSLKLAERDTQYF. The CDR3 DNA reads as TGTGCCAGCAGCTTAAAACTAGCGGAGCGAGATACGCAGTATTTT.

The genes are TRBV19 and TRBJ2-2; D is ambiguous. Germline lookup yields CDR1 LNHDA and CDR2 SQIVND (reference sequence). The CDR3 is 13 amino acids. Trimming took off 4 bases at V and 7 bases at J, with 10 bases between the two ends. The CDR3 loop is CASSNTARGELFF. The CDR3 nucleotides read TGTGCCAGTAGTAACACAGCCCGCGGGGAGCTGTTTTTT.